The clone carrying this T cell receptor beta chain was detected many times. Its antigen is as yet unknown. The CDR3 totals 13 residues. The germline CDR1 and CDR2 sequences are SGHRS and YFSETQ. V was cut by 2 bases and J by 8 bases, with 11 bases left in between. The data were taken from a study of identical twins. Study-level points and caveats: Insertions were fewer in abundant cord blood beta clonotypes, whereas memory repertoires showed none of this pattern. Out-of-frame TCR alpha sharing observed in monozygotic twins exceeded model estimates. Without tracking the same donors, conclusions rested on cross-sectional statistical analysis.

Each cDNA held unique molecular identifiers, and template switching gave it a universal primer site. A single record per CDR3 protein comes from TCRdb applying MiXCR to the 5' RACE reads. In the table there are hundreds of thousands of distinct CDR3 sequences, 5.5% to 7.5% of which are singletons. The sequencing sample was made of naive T cells sorted from blood. The rearrangement uses TRBV5-1 and TRBJ2-1; D not certain. The TCR was taken from a young man in good health. The CDR3 loop is CASSFSSGDEQFF. CDR3 DNA: TGCGCCAGCAGCTTTAGCAGTGGCGATGAGCAGTTCTTC. The full variable domain, in which reference TRBV5-1 and TRBJ2-1 provide the parts outside the CDR3, is KAGVTQTPRYLIKTRGQQVTLSCSPISGHRSVSWYQQTPGQGLQFLFEYFSETQRNKGNFPGRFSGRQFSNSRSEMNVSTLELGDSALYLCASSFSSGDEQFFGPGTRLTVL.